A selection of T cell receptor beta chains follows, all from one sample in a study of T cells in Graves' hyperthyroidism and ophthalmopathy. In TCRdb, the multiplex PCR reads were re-called with MiXCR into one record per CDR3 protein. The table shows some 770,000 distinct CDR3 sequences, with around 15% occurring only once. The source material was blood. The source of these receptors is a man younger than 35 with Graves' hyperthyroidism. CDR3s include the opening cysteine and the closing phenylalanine or tryptophan. The order of the fields is clone size, J gene, D gene, V gene, CDR3 protein, CDR3 DNA. A D gene is named only where the DNA matches it firmly. Part of the rows lack a size; the others show once, few, many or a class for expanded clones.

NA	TRBJ1-1	NA	TRBV5-1	CASKGVNTEAFF	TGCGCCAGCAAAGGAGTGAACACTGAAGCTTTCTTT
many	TRBJ1-1	NA	TRBV12-3/TRBV12-4	CASSFGQLNTEAFF	TGTGCCAGCAGTTTTGGACAGCTGAACACTGAAGCTTTCTTT
many	TRBJ2-1	TRBD2	TRBV2	CATILIAGGRSYNEQFF	TGTGCCACCATTCTCATAGCGGGAGGCCGGTCCTACAATGAGCAGTTCTTC
few	TRBJ2-7	NA	TRBV7-2	CASSFDRLETYEQYF	TGTGCCAGCAGCTTCGACAGGTTGGAAACCTACGAGCAGTACTTC
few	TRBJ2-2	NA	TRBV13	CASSSLGGAGSGELFF	TGTGCCAGCAGCTCCTTGGGGGGCGCTGGATCCGGGGAGCTGTTTTTT
few	TRBJ1-4	NA	TRBV30	CAWSQDGEKLFF	TGTGCCTGGAGCCAGGACGGTGAAAAACTGTTTTTT
many	TRBJ2-7	TRBD2	TRBV20-1	CSAIPPGAGEQYF	TGCAGTGCTATCCCCCCGGGAGCGGGAGAGCAGTACTTC
few	TRBJ2-7	NA	TRBV4-1	CASSQGWTTLPYEQYF	TGCGCCAGCAGCCAAGGGTGGACTACCCTACCCTACGAGCAGTACTTC
NA	TRBJ2-5	NA	TRBV11-2	CASSPPPLQETQYF	TGTGCCAGCAGCCCACCGCCTCTCCAAGAGACCCAGTACTTC
NA	TRBJ2-1	NA	TRBV7-3	CASSLGNGPGNEQFF	TGTGCCAGCAGCTTAGGCAATGGGCCGGGGAATGAGCAGTTCTTC
NA	TRBJ2-3	TRBD2	TRBV20-1	CSARVLRPAGGPGDTQYF	TGCAGTGCTAGAGTCCTTCGCCCCGCGGGAGGGCCAGGGGATACGCAGTATTTT
many	TRBJ2-7	NA	TRBV12-3/TRBV12-4	CASIQTEGGYEQYF	TGTGCCAGCATCCAGACGGAGGGGGGCTACGAGCAGTACTTC
NA	TRBJ2-6	NA	TRBV6-1	CASRHSRLRSGANVLTF	TGTGCCAGCAGGCACTCCCGATTGCGCTCTGGGGCCAACGTCCTGACTTTC
many	TRBJ1-5	NA	TRBV20-1	CSADRRGSNQPQHF	TGCAGTGCTGACCGACGGGGGAGCAATCAGCCCCAGCATTTT
many	TRBJ2-7	NA	TRBV20-1	CSARDYQGSYEQYF	TGCAGTGCTAGAGACTACCAAGGTTCCTACGAGCAGTACTTC
few	TRBJ2-1	TRBD1	TRBV18	CASSQRTGRHEQFF	TGTGCCAGCTCACAACGGACAGGGCGGCATGAGCAGTTCTTC
once	TRBJ2-1	TRBD2	TRBV10-1	CASPPGLADNEQFF	TGCGCCAGCCCGCCGGGACTAGCGGACAATGAGCAGTTCTTC
NA	TRBJ2-1	TRBD2	TRBV10-3	CAISEQLAGGPTDEQFF	TGTGCCATCAGTGAGCAACTAGCGGGAGGGCCTACCGATGAGCAGTTCTTC
many	TRBJ2-1	TRBD2	TRBV3-1	CASTRAGVNNEQFF	TGTGCCAGCACGAGAGCGGGAGTGAACAATGAGCAGTTCTTC
few	TRBJ1-1	NA	TRBV24-1	CATSEGGEAFF	TGTGCCACCAGTGAGGGAGGGGAAGCTTTCTTT
few	TRBJ2-1	TRBD1	TRBV28	CASSFLDRGEQFF	TGTGCCAGCAGTTTTCTAGACAGGGGTGAGCAGTTCTTC
NA	TRBJ2-7	TRBD1	TRBV29-1	CSVYIEGQKNYEQYF	TGCAGCGTTTATATCGAGGGACAGAAGAATTACGAGCAGTACTTC
NA	TRBJ2-1	NA	TRBV20-1	CSARDRRGKEQSDEQFF	TGCAGTGCTAGAGATAGGAGGGGGAAAGAACAGTCCGATGAGCAGTTCTTC
NA	TRBJ2-7	NA	TRBV7-9	CASSRVDSTSSYEQYF	TGTGCCAGCAGCCGTGTCGACTCCACGAGCTCCTACGAGCAGTACTTC
NA	TRBJ2-6	NA	TRBV5-4	CASSLALGANVLTF	TGTGCCAGCAGCTTGGCCCTAGGGGCCAACGTCCTGACTTTC
few	TRBJ2-3	NA	TRBV20-1	CSASDGTSTDTQYF	TGCAGTGCTAGCGACGGTACTAGCACAGATACGCAGTATTTT
NA	TRBJ2-1	TRBD2	TRBV30	CAWSAPLAGGALYNEQFF	TGTGCCTGGAGTGCCCCACTAGCGGGAGGCGCCCTCTACAATGAGCAGTTCTTC
many	TRBJ1-4	NA	TRBV12-3/TRBV12-4	CASSPQLYTNEKLFF	TGTGCCAGCAGTCCGCAACTCTACACTAATGAAAAACTGTTTTTT
many	TRBJ2-1	TRBD2	TRBV7-2	CASSLGLTSGRRNEQFF	TGTGCCAGCAGCTTAGGCCTGACTAGCGGGAGACGTAATGAGCAGTTCTTC
NA	TRBJ2-5	NA	TRBV12-3/TRBV12-4	CASSLGSGQETQYF	TGTGCCAGCAGCCTGGGGTCCGGTCAAGAGACCCAGTACTTC
many	TRBJ2-5	NA	TRBV28	CASSSLWGTARETQYF	TGTGCCAGCAGTTCCCTTTGGGGGACGGCCCGGGAGACCCAGTACTTC
NA	TRBJ2-1	TRBD2	TRBV5-1	CASSLIAGGPNNEQFF	TGCGCCAGCAGCTTGATAGCGGGAGGGCCTAACAATGAGCAGTTCTTC
few	TRBJ2-5	NA	TRBV20-1	CSAYRAGTQYF	TGCAGTGCTTACAGGGCGGGGACCCAGTACTTC
many	TRBJ2-7	NA	TRBV7-2	CASSSLGLYSYEQYF	TGTGCCAGCAGCTCCCTGGGACTTTACTCCTACGAGCAGTACTTC
few	TRBJ2-2	NA	TRBV14	CASSQNVNTGELFF	TGTGCCAGCAGCCAAAACGTAAACACCGGGGAGCTGTTTTTT
NA	TRBJ1-5	TRBD1	TRBV10-3	CAISEFKGQVSNQPQHF	TGTGCCATCAGTGAGTTTAAAGGACAGGTTAGCAATCAGCCCCAGCATTTT
few	TRBJ1-5	TRBD1	TRBV25-1	CASRMRDRGRHQPQHF	TGTGCCAGCAGAATGCGGGACAGGGGGCGGCATCAGCCCCAGCATTTT
many	TRBJ1-3	NA	TRBV28	CASSPRDGSSGNTIYF	TGTGCCAGCAGTCCTAGGGACGGATCCTCTGGAAACACCATATATTTT
NA	TRBJ2-2	TRBD1	TRBV20-1	CSAARGREAPGELFF	TGCAGTGCCGCCAGGGGGCGCGAGGCCCCCGGGGAGCTGTTTTTT
many	TRBJ2-5	NA	TRBV7-2	CASSLAIKDWNQETQYF	TGTGCCAGCAGCTTAGCCATTAAGGACTGGAACCAAGAGACCCAGTACTTC
NA	TRBJ2-5	NA	TRBV7-2	CPSSLFEMETQYF	TGTCCCAGCAGCTTGTTCGAGATGGAGACCCAGTACTTC
many	TRBJ1-2	TRBD1	TRBV20-1	CSARPWTGGGTFSYGYTF	TGCAGTGCTAGGCCATGGACAGGAGGGGGTACGTTCTCCTATGGCTACACCTTC
few	TRBJ2-1	NA	TRBV7-9	CASSPRLNYNEQFF	TGTGCCAGCAGCCCGAGACTAAACTACAATGAGCAGTTCTTC
many	TRBJ2-2	NA	TRBV30	CAWSPTGTGELFF	TGTGCCTGGAGCCCAACAGGCACCGGGGAGCTGTTTTTT
NA	TRBJ2-2	NA	TRBV7-2	CASSPRGTPITGELFF	TGTGCCAGCAGCCCTCGCGGGACACCAATCACCGGGGAGCTGTTTTTT
few	TRBJ2-7	NA	TRBV20-1	CSARSGLGAKQYF	TGCAGTGCTAGATCCGGCCTAGGGGCTAAGCAGTACTTC
NA	TRBJ2-1	NA	TRBV9	CASSVGGSNEQFF	TGTGCCAGCAGCGTAGGGGGTAGCAATGAGCAGTTCTTC
many	TRBJ1-1	TRBD1	TRBV20-1	CSPRQGLNTEAFF	TGCAGTCCGAGACAGGGGTTGAACACTGAAGCTTTCTTT
few	TRBJ2-5	NA	TRBV4-1	CASSTPGPQYF	TGCGCCAGCTCAACTCCGGGGCCCCAGTACTTC
NA	TRBJ1-6	TRBD1	TRBV9	CASSVDRGNSPLHF	TGTGCCAGCAGCGTAGACAGGGGTAATTCACCCCTCCACTTT
many	TRBJ2-1	NA	TRBV7-9	CASSPQGFRYNEQFF	TGTGCCAGCAGCCCCCAAGGCTTCAGGTACAATGAGCAGTTCTTC
few	TRBJ1-5	NA	TRBV5-5	CASSLLPDQPQHF	TGTGCCAGCAGCTTGCTTCCAGATCAGCCCCAGCATTTT
many	TRBJ2-1	NA	TRBV7-8	CASRQILSQKNEQFF	TGTGCCAGCAGACAGATCTTATCCCAGAAGAATGAGCAGTTCTTC
many	TRBJ2-2	NA	TRBV28	CASSLVEAGSGELFF	TGTGCCAGCAGCCTCGTCGAAGCAGGGTCCGGGGAGCTGTTTTTT
NA	TRBJ1-4	NA	TRBV6-4	CASSYSPGVKGEKLFF	TGTGCCAGCAGTTACTCCCCGGGCGTCAAGGGTGAAAAACTGTTTTTT